Here is one T cell receptor beta chain with its context. The table lists this clonotype with a few counts. Its antigen is unknown. Base quality data are lacking; no much larger clone is found one base away. TCRdb records Illumina HiSeq 1500 as the sequencer. TCRdb's own reprocessing of the public reads used fastp at Q25 and MiXCR and kept productive beta chains. Rows merge per CDR3 protein into single entries with the most common DNA and genes. In this sample the table shows some 130,000 distinct CDR3 sequences, roughly a quarter of which occur a single time. Of the sample, around 32% falls within the top ten clones. This record belongs to a study of T cell repertoires in cytomegalovirus infection (dated by TCRdb to between 2017 and 2020). Turning to the overall study: The HLA type of each donor mattered for the analysis, because public TCR beta signatures pointed to carriage of CMV infection along with the matching HLA type.

General findings and caveats noted by the study authors: In the ex vivo response, HLA-C-restricted CMV-specific TCR beta clonotypes were dominant, and in two of eight donors the single most frequent clonotype came from this HLA-C-restricted group. In both this cohort and an independent approximately 370-donor cohort, the cumulative frequency of public TCR beta family members distinguished carriers of CMV infection plus the relevant HLA type.

The origin of this receptor is a human donor in good health (CMV status not recorded). Some clones in this sample may be carry-over from other donors' samples. Sequencing was carried out using PBMCs, sequenced either directly or after in vitro stimulation (not recorded which).

The DNA sequence is given as TGTGCCAGCAGCGGCAGGGACAGATATGCAACTAATGAAAAACTGTTTTTT. It codes for CASSGRDRYATNEKLFF. The chain links TRBV7-3 with TRBJ1-4; 7 nucleotides in the junction match TRBD1. The CDR3 holds 17 amino acids from the cysteine to the phenylalanine. CDR3 DNA is the only sequence kept; it has 51 bases, read in frame from the first base. V ends up 5 bases short and J 0 bases short, with an unmatched junction base count of 9. CDR1 and CDR2 are drawn from the germline V gene: SGHTA, FQGTGA.